This T cell receptor (beta chain) was obtained from a study of early T cells in non-severe SARS-CoV-2 infection. About the research overall: With bulk RNA from unsorted whole blood as input, sequencing yielded unpaired chains.

The CDR3 has 12 residues. Per the germline V gene, CDR1 is SGHVS and CDR2 is FQNEAQ. V was trimmed by 1 base and J by 6 bases, leaving 6 bases between them. Study observations and caveats: Private and CD4 specificities were missed by VDJdb matching, skewed to anti-spike CD8.

This clonotype has at least ten counts. Antigen: not known. The TCR library protocol attached unique molecular identifiers to the individual cDNA molecules. Via MiXCR, TCRdb re-called the 5' RACE reads, giving one row per CDR3 protein. Of about 70,000 distinct CDR3 sequences in the sample, 9% to 15% are singletons; the top ten hold roughly a sixth. The clonotype originates from an adult who was a healthcare worker with PCR-confirmed SARS-CoV-2 infection or an uninfected control (not recorded which). The donor label of this sample is uncertain. The chain is built from TRBV7-8 and TRBJ1-2; D perhaps matches TRBD1 (5 bases). The sample here was whole blood, taken at baseline. CDR3 residues: CASSLGGDGYTF. The CDR3 bases are TGTGCCAGCAGCTTAGGAGGGGATGGCTACACCTTC.